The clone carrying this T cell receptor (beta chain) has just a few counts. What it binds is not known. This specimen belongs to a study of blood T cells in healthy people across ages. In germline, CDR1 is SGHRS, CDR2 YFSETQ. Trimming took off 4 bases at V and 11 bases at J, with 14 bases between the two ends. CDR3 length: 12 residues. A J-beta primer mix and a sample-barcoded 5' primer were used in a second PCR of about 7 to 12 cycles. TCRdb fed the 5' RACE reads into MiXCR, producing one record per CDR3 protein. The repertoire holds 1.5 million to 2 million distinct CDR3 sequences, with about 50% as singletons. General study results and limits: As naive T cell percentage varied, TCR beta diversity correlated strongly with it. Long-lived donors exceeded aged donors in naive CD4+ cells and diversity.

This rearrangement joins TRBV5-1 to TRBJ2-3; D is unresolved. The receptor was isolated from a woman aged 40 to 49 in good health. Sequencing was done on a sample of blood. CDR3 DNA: TGCGCCAGCAGCCACGACCAAGCCGTGCAGTATTTT. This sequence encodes CASSHDQAVQYF.